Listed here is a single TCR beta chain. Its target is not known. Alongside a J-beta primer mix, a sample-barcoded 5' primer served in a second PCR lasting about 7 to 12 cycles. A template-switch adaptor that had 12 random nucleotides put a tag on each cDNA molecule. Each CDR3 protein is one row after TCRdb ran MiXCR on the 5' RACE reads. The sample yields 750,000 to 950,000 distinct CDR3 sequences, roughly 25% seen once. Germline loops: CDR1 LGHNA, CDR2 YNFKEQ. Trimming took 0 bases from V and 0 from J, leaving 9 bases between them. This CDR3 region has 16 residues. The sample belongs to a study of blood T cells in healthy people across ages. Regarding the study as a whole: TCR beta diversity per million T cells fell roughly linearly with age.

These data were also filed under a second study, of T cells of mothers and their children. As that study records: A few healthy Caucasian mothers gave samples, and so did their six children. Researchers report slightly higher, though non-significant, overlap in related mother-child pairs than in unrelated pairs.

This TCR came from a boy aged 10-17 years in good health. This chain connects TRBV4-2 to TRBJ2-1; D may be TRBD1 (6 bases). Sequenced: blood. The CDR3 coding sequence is TGTGCCAGCAGCCAAGAGGACAGCCGCTCCTACAATGAGCAGTTCTTC. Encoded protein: CASSQEDSRSYNEQFF.